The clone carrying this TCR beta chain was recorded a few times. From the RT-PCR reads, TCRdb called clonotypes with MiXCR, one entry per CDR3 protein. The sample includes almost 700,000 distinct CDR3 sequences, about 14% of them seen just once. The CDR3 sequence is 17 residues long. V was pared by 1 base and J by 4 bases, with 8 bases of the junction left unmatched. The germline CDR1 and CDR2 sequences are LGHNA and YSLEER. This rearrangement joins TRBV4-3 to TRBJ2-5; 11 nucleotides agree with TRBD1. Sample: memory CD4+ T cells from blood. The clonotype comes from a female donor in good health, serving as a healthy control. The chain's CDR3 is CASSQGFSGTGGETQYF. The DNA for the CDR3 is TGCGCCAGCAGCCAAGGTTTCTCCGGGACAGGGGGAGAGACCCAGTACTTC.